These 31 T cell receptor beta chains were sequenced from one sample in a study of T cell clonality in common variable immunodeficiency. Produced via immunoSEQ multiplex PCR; TCRdb's table is partial and in-frame only. The sample contains about 35,000 clones, none of them singletons. Sequenced material: peripheral blood mononuclear cells. These receptor sequences come from a person aged 18 to 75 in good health.

This clone was counted many times. The CDR3 end is not reached by the read, which stops 3 residues before it; the germline J gene fills it in. The rearrangement joins TRBV30 to TRBJ1-3, with 7 bases that match TRBD1. CDR3 length: 15 amino acids. Germline-derived CDR1 and CDR2 are GTSNPN and SVGIG (reference sequence). The J segment lost 8 bases and the V segment lost 4 bases, leaving 14 bases of the junction unmatched. The CDR3 here is CAWIWTGLRGDTIYF. CDR3 DNA, as far as it was read: TGTGCCTGGATTTGGACAGGCCTCCGGGGAGACACC. Drawing the rest from reference TRBV30 and TRBJ1-3, the complete variable domain is SQTIHQWPATLVQPVGSPLSLECTVEGTSNPNLYWYRQAAGRGLQLLFYSVGIGQISSEVPQNLSASRPQDRQFILSSKKLLLSDSGFYLCAWIWTGLRGDTIYFGEGSWLTVV.

This clone has a count of ten or more. The read terminates 3 residues ahead of where the CDR3 ends, so the germline J gene completes it. The rearrangement joins TRBV19 to TRBJ2-1, with 7 bases matching TRBD2. Germline V lookup: CDR1 LNHDA, CDR2 SQIVND (reference sequence). J gave up 4 bases and V 8 bases, and 11 bases lay outside the gene matches. The CDR3 extends over 15 amino acids. The CDR3 here is CASHSGRRVYNEQFF. The sequenced part of the CDR3 DNA is TGTGCCAGTCATAGCGGGCGACGGGTGTACAATGAG. Complete variable domain (other parts from reference TRBV19 and TRBJ2-1): DGGITQSPKYLFRKEGQNVTLSCEQNLNHDAMYWYRQDPGQGLRLIYYSQIVNDFQKGDIAEGYSVSREKKESFPLTVTSAQKNPTAFYLCASHSGRRVYNEQFFGPGTRLTVL.

This clone was counted ten times or more. The CDR3 extends 3 residues past the end of the read, so its final part is completed from the germline J gene. This chain joins TRBV5-1 and TRBJ2-3; 8 bases are shared with TRBD2. V dropped 4 bases and J dropped 1; count of bases not matched to a gene: 5. CDR3 length: 15 amino acids. CDR1 SGHRS and CDR2 YFSETQ come from the germline V gene. Incomplete CDR3 DNA: TGCGCCAGCAGCCTCGGGACTAGGGGCACAGATACG. It encodes CASSLGTRGTDT. The full CDR3 protein reads CASSLGTRGTDTQYF. Variable domain in full (rest from reference TRBV5-1 and TRBJ2-3): KAGVTQTPRYLIKTRGQQVTLSCSPISGHRSVSWYQQTPGQGLQFLFEYFSETQRNKGNFPGRFSGRQFSNSRSEMNVSTLELGDSALYLCASSLGTRGTDTQYFGPGTRLTVL.

This clone appeared many times. The read ends 3 residues before the CDR3 terminus; that terminus is restored from the germline J gene. Other DNA sequences of this sample code for an identical CDR3. This chain joins TRBV20-1 and TRBJ2-5, with D hard to call. The CDR3 totals 10 residues. From germline, CDR1 is DFQATT and CDR2 SNEGSKA (reference sequence). Trimming pared 6 bases from V and 3 bases from J, leaving 5 bases between. This CDR3 reads CSASEETQYF. The CDR3 bases that were read are TGCAGTGCATCGGAAGAGACC.

This clone was detected ten times or more. Read coverage stops 3 residues before the CDR3 terminus; the germline J gene supplies the remainder. The chain links TRBV7-9 to TRBJ1-2; D call uncertain. This CDR3 spans 15 amino acids. V was clipped by 0 bases and J by 7 bases, with 15 bases between them. From germline, CDR1 is SEHNR and CDR2 FQNEAQ (reference sequence). The CDR3 DNA, read in part, is TGTGCCAGCAGCTTAGCGTTGGCAACAAGCGGTGGC. The encoded protein is CASSLALATSGG. The entire CDR3 sequence reads CASSLALATSGGYTF.

The table lists this clone with many counts. The CDR3 end is not reached by the read, which stops 3 residues before it; the germline J gene fills it in. The V call is TRBV18, the J call TRBJ1-2, with 10 positions matching TRBD1. The ends lost 1 base at V and 7 bases at J; junction bases unmatched: 12. The CDR3 runs to 17 residues. Germline loops: CDR1 KGHSH, CDR2 LQKENI. CDR3: CASSPQHPGQGYFGYTF. Partial CDR3 DNA: TGTGCCAGCTCACCACAGCACCCGGGACAGGGGTACTTTGGC. Full variable domain (rest looked up from reference TRBV18 and TRBJ1-2): NAGVMQNPRHLVRRRGQEARLRCSPMKGHSHVYWYRQLPEEGLKFMVYLQKENIIDESGMPKERFSAEFPKEGPSILRIQQVVRGDSAAYFCASSPQHPGQGYFGYTFGSGTRLTVV.

This clone was picked up many times. The DNA ends 3 residues before the CDR3 does, and the rest of the CDR3 is filled in from the germline J gene. The genes are TRBV19 and TRBJ2-2, with 15 nucleotides matching TRBD2. Trimming cost V 5 bases and J 6 bases; bases outside gene matches: 7. In germline, CDR1 is LNHDA, CDR2 SQIVND (reference sequence). The CDR3 extends over 17 amino acids. Partial CDR3 DNA: TGTGCCAGTAGTGATCGGACTAGCGGGAGGGAAGCCGGGGAG. Translation gives CASSDRTSGREAGE. The complete CDR3 protein is CASSDRTSGREAGELFF.

The table lists this clone with many counts. The read terminates 3 residues ahead of where the CDR3 ends, so the germline J gene completes it. The V and J genes are TRBV2 and TRBJ1-1; D remains ambiguous. The CDR3 sequence is 15 residues long. Germline assignment: CDR1 SNHLY and CDR2 FYNNEI. V lost 3 bases and J 1 base, leaving 12 bases between the germline ends. The CDR3 bases that were read are TGTGCCAGCAGTGATCCGCGGTCGGGGAACACTGAA. Translated: CASSDPRSGNTE. The entire CDR3 protein is CASSDPRSGNTEAFF.

This clone was picked up many times. The read terminates 3 residues ahead of where the CDR3 ends, so the germline J gene completes it. The rearrangement links TRBV19 to TRBJ1-2; TRBD1 aligns across 7 bases. Germline-derived CDR1 and CDR2 are LNHDA and SQIVND (reference sequence). The V gene end was trimmed by 4 bases and the J gene end by 2 bases; junction bases not matched to a gene: 7. This CDR3 is built from 15 residues. Partial CDR3 DNA: TGTGCCAGTAGTACTCCGGGACAGAGGAACTATGGC. Protein sequence: CASSTPGQRNYG. The CDR3 reads in full as CASSTPGQRNYGYTF.

As regards this clone: At one boundary the junction diverges from the germline segment, which might be a read error. The CDR3 is cut off 3 residues early in the read; its end comes from the germline J gene. This specimen includes other DNA sequences encoding the same CDR3. The V call is TRBV7-2, the J call TRBJ2-7, with TRBD1 matching 11 bases. The CDR3 has 15 amino acids. Germline-derived CDR1 and CDR2 are SGHTA and FQGNSA. The CDR3 protein is CASSLQRDRGYEQYF. CDR3 bases read: TGCGCCAGCAGCTTACAACGGGACAGGGGGTACGAG. Supplemented by reference TRBV7-2 and TRBJ2-7, the full variable domain reads GAGVSQSPSNKVTEKGKDVELRCDPISGHTALYWYRQSLGQGLEFLIYFQGNSAPDKSGLPSDRFSAERTGGSVSTLTIQRTQQEDSAVYLCASSLQRDRGYEQYFGPGTRLTVT.

Many counts were recorded for this clone. The covered CDR3 bases are TGTGCCAGTAGTTCCCAGGGGACCCCGAAGACTGAA. Amino acid sequence: CASSSQGTPKTE. The entire CDR3 reads CASSSQGTPKTEAFF. The genes are TRBV19 and TRBJ1-1, with D perhaps TRBD1 (6 bases). The read comes to an end 3 residues before the CDR3 does, leaving the germline J gene to fill in the end. Trimming took 5 bases from V and 5 from J, leaving 18 bases between them. The CDR3 is 15 amino acids. Germline CDR1 is LNHDA and CDR2 is SQIVND (reference sequence).

This clone was seen many times. The sequence runs out 3 residues before the end of the CDR3; the remainder is reconstructed from the germline J gene. V usage is TRBV20-1 and J usage is TRBJ2-7; 9 bases align to TRBD2. Losses at the gene ends were 3 bases for V and 6 bases for J; bases not matched to a gene: 9. Germline CDR1 and CDR2: DFQATT and SNEGSKA (reference sequence). This CDR3 spans 14 amino acids. CDR3 DNA (partial): TGCAGTGCTAGTAGGTCTAGCGGGGTCTTCGAG. This codes for CSASRSSGVFE. The whole CDR3 sequence reads CSASRSSGVFEQYF.

This clone showed up many times. The CDR3 is cut off 3 residues early in the read; its end comes from the germline J gene. The J gene is TRBJ1-2, the V gene TRBV20-1; TRBD1 matches 7 bases. CDR1 and CDR2 from the germline V gene are DFQATT and SNEGSKA (reference sequence). This CDR3 has 17 residues. The ends lost 0 bases at V and 4 bases at J; junction bases unmatched: 14. The CDR3 loop is CSARDGTVPTTTYGYTF. Partial CDR3 DNA: TGCAGTGCTAGAGATGGGACAGTGCCTACAACCACCTATGGC.

This clone was counted many times. The sequenced fragment ends 3 residues before the CDR3 boundary, so the rest is inferred from the germline J gene. V gene TRBV18 combines with J gene TRBJ2-7; 7 nucleotides line up with TRBD1. V trimming: 4 bases; J trimming: 0 bases; junction bases outside the gene matches: 3. The CDR3 loop spans 14 amino acids. CDR1 and CDR2 from the germline V gene are KGHSH and LQKENI. The CDR3: CASSQDRSSYEQYF. The sequenced part of the CDR3 DNA is TGTGCCAGCTCACAGGACAGGAGCTCCTACGAG.

This clone was found a few times. Just one base apart from a much larger clone, this may be a read error. The read halts 3 residues ahead of the CDR3 end, with the missing end drawn from the germline J gene. At the DNA level, this CDR3 is encoded by other sequences in the same sample as well. The V call is TRBV7-9, the J call TRBJ2-7; D gene unclear. CDR1 SEHNR and CDR2 FQNEAQ come from the germline V gene (reference sequence). The CDR3 consists of 14 residues. The V gene lost 2 bases and the J gene lost 4 bases, with 12 bases spanning the gap. The sequenced CDR3 bases are TGTGCCAGCAGCTTATCCCAAACAGCATACGAG. It is translated as CASSLSQTAYE. The whole CDR3 sequence is CASSLSQTAYEQYF. The full variable domain, its missing parts supplied by reference TRBV7-9 and TRBJ2-7, is DTGVSQNPRHKITKRGQNVTFRCDPISEHNRLYWYRQTLGQGPEFLTYFQNEAQLEKSRLLSDRFSAERPKGSFSTLEIQRTEQGDSAMYLCASSLSQTAYEQYFGPGTRLTVT.

This clone was counted between two and nine times. From the germline J gene comes the end of the CDR3, since the read stops 3 residues before it. V usage is TRBV5-1 and J usage is TRBJ2-1, with 12 bases that match TRBD2. J was trimmed by 4 bases and V by 3 bases; bases with no gene match: 8. This CDR3 has 17 residues. The germline gives CDR1 SGHRS, CDR2 YFSETQ. The DNA read from the CDR3 is TGCGCCAGCAGCTCAGGGACTAGCGGGTTCCTTTACAATGAG. Its translation is CASSSGTSGFLYNE. The whole CDR3 reads CASSSGTSGFLYNEQFF.

This clone has at least ten counts. The CDR3 is cut off 3 residues early in the read; its end comes from the germline J gene. The chain combines TRBV2 with TRBJ2-5; D is uncertain. Trimming removed 6 bases from V and 2 bases from J, with 4 bases in between. Germline V lookup: CDR1 SNHLY, CDR2 FYNNEI. The CDR3 runs to 11 residues. CDR3 loop: CASRLQETQYF. CDR3 bases read: TGTGCCAGCAGGCTACAAGAGACC.

At least ten counts were recorded for this clone. CDR3 bases read: TGTGCCAGCAGCGCCCTGGACAGGGGGCTATGGGGGGGC. Encoded protein: CASSALDRGLWGG. From start to end, the CDR3 is CASSALDRGLWGGYTF. The chain couples TRBV7-6 to TRBJ1-2; TRBD1 matches at 11 bases. The read terminates 3 residues before the CDR3 end, so the remaining end is supplied by the germline J gene. The CDR3 spans 16 residues. The V gene's germline CDR1 is SGHVS and CDR2 FNYEAQ.

This clone was seen repeatedly, ten times or more. With the read ending 3 residues before the CDR3 end, the germline J gene is used to fill in that end. The J gene is TRBJ2-1, the V gene TRBV19, with 10 bases lining up with TRBD2. The germline gives CDR1 LNHDA, CDR2 SQIVND (reference sequence). The CDR3 covers 16 residues. V gave up 0 bases and J gave up 6 bases; unmatched junction bases: 5. The sequenced CDR3 bases are TGTGCCAGTAGTATAGATCTAGCGGGAGCCTTCAATGAG. Its protein is CASSIDLAGAFNE. The entire CDR3 is CASSIDLAGAFNEQFF.

This clone came up a few times. The read halts 3 residues ahead of the CDR3 end, with the missing end drawn from the germline J gene. This chain links TRBV18 with TRBJ1-1, with 8 bases matching TRBD1. CDR1 is KGHSH and CDR2 is LQKENI in the germline V gene. V shed 3 bases and J 5 bases; nucleotides not matched to a gene: 5. The CDR3 is 14 amino acids. The covered CDR3 bases are TGTGCCAGCTCACCCCGGACAGGGCATACTGAA. It is translated as CASSPRTGHTE. The whole CDR3 sequence reads CASSPRTGHTEAFF.

This clone has at least ten counts. The DNA ends 3 residues before the CDR3 does, and the rest of the CDR3 is filled in from the germline J gene. The rearrangement joins TRBV19 to TRBJ2-1, with 11 bases matching TRBD2. Unmatched junction bases numbered 15, after V lost 2 bases and J lost 6 bases. The CDR3 totals 19 residues. Looked up from germline, CDR1 is LNHDA and CDR2 is SQIVND (reference sequence). The CDR3 spells CASSIPPGTSGNLLNEQFF. The sequenced CDR3 bases are TGTGCCAGTAGTATACCGCCCGGGACTAGCGGAAACCTTCTCAATGAG.

This clone has just a few counts. The CDR3 sequence: CASSPSGATDTQYF. The sequenced CDR3 bases are TGTGCCAGCTCACCTTCAGGGGCCACAGATACG. The rearrangement links TRBV18 to TRBJ2-3, with D possibly being TRBD1 (6 bases). Coverage ceases 3 residues before the CDR3 finishes, and the germline J gene fills in the end. The CDR3 has 14 residues. Germline V gives CDR1 KGHSH, CDR2 LQKENI. V was shortened by 3 bases and J by 2 bases, with 9 bases between the two germline ends.

This clone was counted at least ten times. Coverage ceases 3 residues before the CDR3 finishes, and the germline J gene fills in the end. The chain carries TRBV4-1 and TRBJ1-1, with D uncertain. The V gene lost 4 bases and the J gene lost 1 base, with 13 bases spanning the gap. This CDR3 region has 15 residues. Germline values: CDR1 MGHRA, CDR2 YSYEKL. The part of the CDR3 DNA that was read is TGCGCCAGCAGCCGAGAATTAACAGCGAACACTGAA. Protein product: CASSRELTANTE. The entire CDR3 reads CASSRELTANTEAFF.

In this sample, this clone turned up many times. From the germline J gene comes the end of the CDR3, since the read stops 3 residues before it. V gene TRBV6-4 combines with J gene TRBJ2-5, with 7 positions matching TRBD2. The germline V gene encodes CDR1 MRHNA and CDR2 SNTAGT. J gave up 2 bases and V 8 bases, and 11 bases lay outside the gene matches. This CDR3 has 15 residues. The CDR3 DNA, read in part, is TGTGCCAGCCCTCCCCTGCGGGGACTACAAGAGACC. Translation: CASPPLRGLQET. The full-length CDR3 reads as CASPPLRGLQETQYF.

This clone appeared many times. The CDR3 end is not reached by the read, which stops 3 residues before it; the germline J gene fills it in. The V call is TRBV5-5, the J call TRBJ2-7, with TRBD1 matching 10 bases. The germline V gene has CDR1 SGHKS and CDR2 YYEKEE (reference sequence). The CDR3 totals 14 residues. The V segment lost 5 bases and the J segment 4 bases; nucleotides outside the gene matches: 6. The sequenced CDR3 bases are TGTGCCAGCAGGGTAGAGGGACAGGGGTACGAG. The encoded protein is CASRVEGQGYE. From start to end, the CDR3 is CASRVEGQGYEQYF.

Ten or more counts support this clone. The read ends 3 residues early relative to the CDR3; the germline J gene fills the gap. J is TRBJ2-3 and V is TRBV7-6; 7 bases map to TRBD1. From germline, CDR1 is SGHVS and CDR2 FNYEAQ. Unmatched junction bases numbered 7, after V lost 5 bases and J lost 2 bases. This CDR3 has 15 amino acids. The part of the CDR3 DNA that was read is TGTGCCAGCAGCCAGAGGACAGGACTCACAGATACG. The encoded protein is CASSQRTGLTDT. The complete CDR3 sequence is CASSQRTGLTDTQYF.

With regard to this clone: A much larger clone differs from this one at a single base, so this may be a read error. The missing CDR3 end, 3 residues past where the read stops, is filled in from the germline J gene. The gene calls are TRBV19 and TRBJ1-1; TRBD1 matches 7 bases. The CDR3 extends over 14 amino acids. V dropped 6 bases and J dropped 4; count of bases not matched to a gene: 8. Germline lookup yields CDR1 LNHDA and CDR2 SQIVND (reference sequence). The CDR3 sequence: CASSPQGSGTEAFF. The covered CDR3 bases are TGTGCCAGTAGCCCACAGGGGTCAGGCACTGAA.

This clone occurred many times. The read comes to an end 3 residues before the CDR3 does, leaving the germline J gene to fill in the end. The chain couples TRBV12-3 or TRBV12-4 to TRBJ2-7; D may be TRBD2 (5 bases). The CDR3 is made up of 13 amino acids. V was pared by 5 bases and J by 3 bases, with 11 bases between. The DNA read from the CDR3 is TGTGCCAGCAGTCTTAATGAGGGCTACGAG. Amino acid sequence: CASSLNEGYE. The full CDR3 protein is CASSLNEGYEQYF.

The sample holds many counts of this clone. The sequenced CDR3 bases are TGTGCCAGCAGTCGGGACAGGGCCGACTCTGGGGCCAACGTC. It is translated as CASSRDRADSGANV. The whole CDR3 protein is CASSRDRADSGANVLTF. V usage is TRBV2 and J usage is TRBJ2-6; 9 nucleotides align to TRBD1. The observed sequence ends 3 residues before the CDR3 terminus, with the missing tail filled in from the germline J gene. Germline V lookup: CDR1 SNHLY, CDR2 FYNNEI. V gave up 5 bases and J gave up 0 bases; unmatched junction bases: 5. The CDR3 has 17 amino acids.

This clone appeared a few times. The observed sequence ends 3 residues before the CDR3 terminus, with the missing tail filled in from the germline J gene. The rearrangement joins TRBV5-6 to TRBJ1-5, with TRBD1 identical over 10 bases. The CDR3 has 14 residues. CDR1 SGHDT and CDR2 YYEEEE come from the germline V gene. Trimming cost V 0 bases and J 7 bases; bases outside gene matches: 1. The CDR3 bases that were read are TGTGCCAGCAGCTTGGCGACAGGGGGCCAGCCC. It translates to CASSLATGGQP. The whole CDR3 protein is CASSLATGGQPQHF.

This clone was seen repeatedly, ten times or more. The missing CDR3 end, 3 residues past where the read stops, is filled in from the germline J gene. This chain connects TRBV2 to TRBJ1-6, with D unclear. The germline V gene has CDR1 SNHLY and CDR2 FYNNEI. CDR3 length: 13 amino acids. Trimming cost V 6 bases and J 4 bases, with 7 bases left between them. The sequenced CDR3 bases are TGTGCCAGCAGCCGGGGTTATAATTCACCC. It is translated as CASSRGYNSP. The whole CDR3 region reads CASSRGYNSPLHF.